Below are 26 T cell receptor beta chains sequenced from a single sample in a study of identical twins. TCRdb called the 5' RACE reads again in MiXCR, with one record for every CDR3 protein. Seen here are 500,000 to 650,000 distinct CDR3 sequences, roughly 6.6% observed once, and the top ten hold about 1.5%. These data also featured in a second study, about yellow fever vaccine responses in identical twins.

The sample consisted of PBMCs. These TCRs come from a woman under 30 in good health.

Ten or more counts support this clonotype. The chain is built from TRBV2 and TRBJ2-7; D gene uncertain. Germline loops: CDR1 SNHLY, CDR2 FYNNEI. This CDR3 comprises 14 residues. Trimming pared 7 bases from V and 3 bases from J, leaving 16 bases between. In DNA, the CDR3 is TGTGCCAGCAACCCCGGCCCTAGTAGCTACGAGCAGTACTTC. It specifies CASNPGPSSYEQYF. Supplemented by reference TRBV2 and TRBJ2-7, the full variable domain reads EPEVTQTPSHQVTQMGQEVILRCVPISNHLYFYWYRQILGQKVEFLVSFYNNEISEKSEIFDDQFSVERPDGSNFTLKIRSTKLEDSAMYFCASNPGPSSYEQYFGPGTRLTVT.

The J gene is TRBJ2-2, the V gene TRBV20-1; no clear D gene. Deletions cut 5 bases from V and 4 bases from J, with 14 bases between. From germline, CDR1 is DFQATT and CDR2 SNEGSKA (reference sequence). The CDR3 extends over 14 amino acids. Here the CDR3 reads CSAPGRDRTGELFF. CDR3 coding DNA: TGCAGTGCTCCCGGACGAGATCGCACCGGGGAGCTGTTTTTT.

J is TRBJ2-3 and V is TRBV4-1, with a weak D call TRBD1 (6 bases). The germline gives CDR1 MGHRA, CDR2 YSYEKL. The CDR3 sequence is 14 residues long. Trimming left V 3 bases short and J 6 bases short, with 13 bases between. CDR3 residues: CASSQYREPDTQYF. For the CDR3, the DNA is TGCGCCAGCAGCCAGTACAGGGAGCCGGATACGCAGTATTTT.

V usage is TRBV20-1 and J usage is TRBJ2-7; 10 bases match TRBD1. CDR1 DFQATT and CDR2 SNEGSKA come from the germline V gene (reference sequence). Trimming removed 1 base from V and 5 bases from J; junction bases left unmatched: 2. This CDR3 is built from 13 residues. The CDR3 nucleotides are TGCAGTGCTAGAGGACAGGGGGCCCACGAGCAGTACGTC. Its translation: CSARGQGAHEQYV.

This chain links TRBV25-1 with TRBJ2-1; D is possibly TRBD1 (6 bases). CDR1 is MGHDK and CDR2 is SYGVNS in the germline V gene. The CDR3 sequence is 17 residues long. V lost 9 bases to trimming and J lost 3 bases, with 24 bases between them. The CDR3 bases are TGTGCCAGGAGCTTGGAAATCACAGGGCCCGTCTACAATGAGCAGTTCTTC. This sequence encodes CARSLEITGPVYNEQFF.

This clonotype was recorded only once. The chain uses TRBV10-3 and TRBJ2-1, with 16 nucleotides matching TRBD2. This CDR3 comprises 21 residues. Germline values: CDR1 ENHRY, CDR2 SYGVKD. V dropped 6 bases and J dropped 4; count of bases not matched to a gene: 18. CDR3 region: CAISGTGTSGRAQVLYNEQFF. CDR3 coding DNA: TGTGCCATCAGCGGAACCGGGACTAGCGGGAGGGCCCAGGTATTGTACAATGAGCAGTTCTTC.

This clonotype showed up just a few times. The rearrangement links TRBV12-3 or TRBV12-4 to TRBJ1-1; 9 bases agree with TRBD1. The V segment lost 5 bases and the J segment 5 bases; nucleotides outside the gene matches: 9. The CDR3 loop spans 15 amino acids. As DNA, the CDR3 is TGTGCCAGCAGTAAGGGACAGGGATTGAGGACTGAAGCTTTCTTT. Its translation is CASSKGQGLRTEAFF.

The chain combines TRBV5-1 with TRBJ2-5; TRBD2 agrees at 9 bases. V shed 2 bases and J 4 bases; nucleotides not matched to a gene: 9. The germline V gene has CDR1 SGHRS and CDR2 YFSETQ. This CDR3 comprises 16 residues. This CDR3 reads CASSLQPAGGGETQYF. CDR3 bases: TGCGCCAGCAGCTTACAGCCAGCGGGGGGTGGAGAGACCCAGTACTTC. The entire variable domain, with the rest obtained from reference TRBV5-1 and TRBJ2-5, is as follows: KAGVTQTPRYLIKTRGQQVTLSCSPISGHRSVSWYQQTPGQGLQFLFEYFSETQRNKGNFPGRFSGRQFSNSRSEMNVSTLELGDSALYLCASSLQPAGGGETQYFGPGTRLLVL.

This clonotype has only a few counts. The gene calls are TRBV7-6 and TRBJ2-7, with 7 nucleotides matching TRBD1. Germline CDR1 is SGHVS and CDR2 is FNYEAQ. The CDR3 has 15 residues. V lost 5 bases, J lost 0 bases, and 7 bases stayed unmatched. The DNA of the CDR3 is TGTGCCAGCAGCCCTCGACAGGGCAGCTCCTACGAGCAGTACTTC. This translates into CASSPRQGSSYEQYF.

The sample holds a few counts of this clonotype. This chain links TRBV11-1 with TRBJ1-1; D not certain. The CDR3 has 16 residues. Trimming removed 0 bases at V and 4 bases at J, with 15 bases between. Germline CDR1 is SGHAT and CDR2 is FQDESV (reference sequence). The CDR3 nucleotides read TGTGCCAGCAGCTTAGCGCGCTCGGGGTTGCGCACTGAAGCTTTCTTT. Translated: CASSLARSGLRTEAFF.

The chain is built from TRBV5-5 and TRBJ2-4, with a weak D call TRBD2 (6 bases). This CDR3 is 14 amino acids long. V was cut by 7 bases and J by 9 bases, with 20 bases left in between. Germline V CDR1 and CDR2: SGHKS, YYEKEE (reference sequence). CDR3 sequence (DNA): TGTGCCAGCCACGTGGGTGGCTCGGGGGTCATTCAGTACTTC. Its translation is CASHVGGSGVIQYF.

The chain links TRBV20-1 to TRBJ2-1, with D maybe TRBD2 (6 bases). Germline CDR1 is DFQATT and CDR2 is SNEGSKA (reference sequence). V lost 0 bases to trimming and J lost 16 bases, with 16 bases between them. This CDR3 has 12 amino acids. This chain's CDR3 is CSAREGLKDDFF. The CDR3, as DNA: TGCAGTGCTAGAGAGGGACTCAAAGACGACTTCTTC.

This clonotype was observed at least ten times. The J gene is TRBJ1-3, the V gene TRBV12-3 or TRBV12-4, with D perhaps matching TRBD1 (6 bases). The V end lost 5 bases, the J end lost 0 bases, and 11 bases lay between the germline ends. This CDR3 is 15 amino acids long. The CDR3 DNA reads as TGTGCCAGCAGTGCGAACAGGGTCTCTGGAAACACCATATATTTT. Its translation: CASSANRVSGNTIYF.

The chain couples TRBV18 to TRBJ2-1; possibly TRBD2 for D (5 bases). The CDR3 has 15 residues. Trimming removed 6 bases at V and 3 bases at J, with 15 bases between. Germline V gene data show CDR1 as KGHSH and CDR2 as LQKENI. This CDR3 is CASSAGATDYNEQFF. In DNA form, the CDR3 reads TGTGCCAGCTCGGCGGGCGCTACTGACTACAATGAGCAGTTCTTC. The full variable domain, rest sourced from reference TRBV18 and TRBJ2-1, is NAGVMQNPRHLVRRRGQEARLRCSPMKGHSHVYWYRQLPEEGLKFMVYLQKENIIDESGMPKERFSAEFPKEGPSILRIQQVVRGDSAAYFCASSAGATDYNEQFFGPGTRLTVL.

This clonotype was seen only a few times. The chain recombines TRBV6-1 with TRBJ2-7, with TRBD2 identical over 14 bases. Germline V gene sequence: CDR1 MNHNS, CDR2 SASEGT. The CDR3 has 15 residues. V dropped 6 bases and J dropped 5; count of bases not matched to a gene: 6. CDR3 bases: TGTGCCAGCAGCTCCGGGACTAGCGGGAGAAACGAGCAGTACTTC. Its protein is CASSSGTSGRNEQYF.

This clonotype was picked up a small number of times. This rearrangement joins TRBV21-1 to TRBJ2-7; the table gives TRBD1 as D, unverified against the DNA. TRBV21-1 is assigned pseudogene status. This CDR3 has 17 amino acids. CDR3 bases: TGTGCCAGCAGCAACCTCCCGGGACACCAGAGACCATACGAGCAGTACGTC. Translated, it gives CASSNLPGHQRPYEQYV.

This clonotype has a handful of counts. The CDR3 nucleotides read TGCGCCAGCAGCTTGGTTCCCAGTGGACAGGGGACCACCGGGGAGCTGTTTTTT. As protein: CASSLVPSGQGTTGELFF. J is TRBJ2-2 and V is TRBV5-1; TRBD1 agrees at 9 bases. There are 18 residues in the CDR3. Per the germline V gene, CDR1 is SGHRS and CDR2 is YFSETQ. Trimming cost V 0 bases and J 4 bases; bases outside gene matches: 10.

This clonotype was seen more than once but under ten times. V is TRBV5-5 and J is TRBJ2-1; 11 nucleotides align to TRBD2. The CDR3 covers 17 residues. The junction had 9 bases not matched to a gene; V was cut back by 0 bases and J by 7 bases. Germline lookup yields CDR1 SGHKS and CDR2 YYEKEE (reference sequence). The CDR3 loop is CASSLEGWLAGGNEQFF. The DNA for the CDR3 is TGTGCCAGCAGCTTGGAGGGGTGGCTAGCGGGGGGTAATGAGCAGTTCTTC.

J is TRBJ2-7 and V is TRBV4-1, with TRBD2 identical over 12 bases. This CDR3 region has 15 residues. V lost 2 bases and J lost 5; bases outside the gene matches: 4. Germline V gene data show CDR1 as MGHRA and CDR2 as YSYEKL. The CDR3 region is CASSQPLAGGHEQYF. The CDR3 nucleotides are TGCGCCAGCAGCCAACCCCTAGCGGGAGGGCACGAGCAGTACTTC.

This clonotype was seen a few times. V is TRBV24-1 and J is TRBJ1-2; TRBD1 matches at 9 bases. Germline loops: CDR1 KGHDR, CDR2 SFDVKD. The CDR3 length is 15 residues. With V trimmed by 2 bases and J by 4 bases, 4 bases remained unmatched. CDR3 nucleotides: TGTGCCACCAGTGATTGGGGACAGGGTTTCTATGGCTACACCTTC. Protein: CATSDWGQGFYGYTF.

This clonotype has ten or more counts. The V gene is TRBV12-3 or TRBV12-4, the J gene TRBJ2-2, with unresolved D. The CDR3 extends over 20 amino acids. V lost 5 bases to trimming and J lost 7 bases, with 32 bases between them. The CDR3 loop reads CASSTTKYGRASSRVGELFF. The CDR3 DNA sequence: TGTGCCAGCAGTACCACTAAGTATGGGCGAGCCTCGAGTCGTGTCGGGGAGCTGTTTTTT.

The J gene is TRBJ2-5, the V gene TRBV12-3 or TRBV12-4; 8 bases are a match to TRBD2. The V and J ends lost 8 bases and 5 bases, in that order; junction bases with no gene match: 7. The CDR3 sequence is 13 residues long. CDR3 region: CASPYRGGETQYF. Here the CDR3 DNA reads TGTGCCAGCCCATATCGGGGGGGCGAGACCCAGTACTTC.

The chain carries TRBV19 and TRBJ2-2; a weak D match, TRBD2 (6 bases). With 2 bases removed from V and 1 base from J, the gap between germline ends came to 8 bases. The germline V gene has CDR1 LNHDA and CDR2 SQIVND (reference sequence). There are 15 residues in the CDR3. The CDR3 bases are TGTGCCAGTAGTATACCCGGGAGGAACACCGGGGAGCTGTTTTTT. It yields the protein CASSIPGRNTGELFF.

This clonotype came up a few times. The chain links TRBV27 to TRBJ2-7; D perhaps matches TRBD2 (6 bases). Trimming took off 4 bases at V and 3 bases at J, with 13 bases between the two ends. Germline assignment: CDR1 MNHEY and CDR2 SMNVEV (reference sequence). The CDR3 runs 14 residues. The CDR3: CASSSLADRYEQYF. Written as DNA, the CDR3 is TGTGCCAGCAGTTCCTTAGCGGACCGCTACGAGCAGTACTTC.

This clonotype was seen ten or more times. The chain joins TRBV29-1 to TRBJ2-4; a possible D gene is TRBD1 (5 bases). The V end lost 2 bases, the J end lost 6 bases, and 8 bases lay between the germline ends. This CDR3 region has 12 residues. Germline lookup yields CDR1 SQVTM and CDR2 ANQGSEA. CDR3 sequence: CSVEIRGNIQYF. The CDR3 DNA sequence: TGCAGCGTTGAAATAAGGGGAAACATTCAGTACTTC.

The V call is TRBV4-1, the J call TRBJ2-5; no definite D call. V lost 4 bases and J lost 2, with 8 bases in between. The CDR3 covers 13 residues. Germline V lookup: CDR1 MGHRA, CDR2 YSYEKL. The CDR3 loop reads CASSRLKQETQYF. CDR3 nucleotide sequence: TGCGCCAGCAGCCGACTGAAACAAGAGACCCAGTACTTC.